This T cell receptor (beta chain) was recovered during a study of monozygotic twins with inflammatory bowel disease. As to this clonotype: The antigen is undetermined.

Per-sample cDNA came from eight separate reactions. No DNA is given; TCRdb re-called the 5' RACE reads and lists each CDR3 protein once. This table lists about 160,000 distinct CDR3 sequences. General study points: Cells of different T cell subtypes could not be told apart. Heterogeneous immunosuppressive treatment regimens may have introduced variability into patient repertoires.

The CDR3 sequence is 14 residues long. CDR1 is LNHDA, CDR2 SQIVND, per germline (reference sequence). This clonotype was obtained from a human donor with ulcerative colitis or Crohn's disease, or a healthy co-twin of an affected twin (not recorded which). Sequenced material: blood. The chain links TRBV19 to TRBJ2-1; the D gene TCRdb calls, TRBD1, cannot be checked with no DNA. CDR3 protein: CASRDRGLTDEQFF.